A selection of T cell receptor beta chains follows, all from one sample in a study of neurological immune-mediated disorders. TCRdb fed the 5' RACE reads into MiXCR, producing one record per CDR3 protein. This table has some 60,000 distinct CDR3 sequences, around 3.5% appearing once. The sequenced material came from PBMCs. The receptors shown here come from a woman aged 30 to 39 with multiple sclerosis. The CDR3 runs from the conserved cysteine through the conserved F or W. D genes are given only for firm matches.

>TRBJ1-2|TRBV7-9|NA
CASTHTRIGGYGYTF
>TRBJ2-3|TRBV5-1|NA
CASSSWGRKEADTQYF
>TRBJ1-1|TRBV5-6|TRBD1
CASSSRWLTGMNTEAFF
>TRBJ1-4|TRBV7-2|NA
CASSRPNEKLFF
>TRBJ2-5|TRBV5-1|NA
CASSLEEETQYF
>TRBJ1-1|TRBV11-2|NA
CASSLYGRNTEAFF
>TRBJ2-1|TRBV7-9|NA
CASTAPPYNEQFF
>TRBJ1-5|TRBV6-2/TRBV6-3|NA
CASSSQGRQPQHF
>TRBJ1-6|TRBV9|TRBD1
CASTGQGNSPLNF
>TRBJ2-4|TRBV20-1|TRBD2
CSASSGRAVKNIQYF
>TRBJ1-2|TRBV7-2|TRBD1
CASSYRDRAAYGYTF
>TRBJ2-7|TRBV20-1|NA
CSARPSGREQYF
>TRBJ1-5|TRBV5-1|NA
CASSLDRDQPQNF
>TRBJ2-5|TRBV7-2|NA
CASSLTGRRTSQETQYF
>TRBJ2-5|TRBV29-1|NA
CSAGSQETQYF
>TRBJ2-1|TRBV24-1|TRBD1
CATSDLGTASYNEQFF
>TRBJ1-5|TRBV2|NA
CASRVEGRDQPQNF
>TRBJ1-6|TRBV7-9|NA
CATKGVGENSPLHF
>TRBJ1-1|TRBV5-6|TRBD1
CASSFRTGMNTEAFF
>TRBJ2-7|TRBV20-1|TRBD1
CSASTGGSYEQYF
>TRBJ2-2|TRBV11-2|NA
CASSLERFTGELFF
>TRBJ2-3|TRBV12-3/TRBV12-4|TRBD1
CASTPGTDSTDTQYF
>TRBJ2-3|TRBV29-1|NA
CSVDSGRRAPGRTTDTQYF
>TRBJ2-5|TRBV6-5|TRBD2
CASSQYSGGRGETQYF
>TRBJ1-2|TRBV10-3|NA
CAITDSVLDGYTF
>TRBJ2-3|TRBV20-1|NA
CSGGIVGLETDTQYF
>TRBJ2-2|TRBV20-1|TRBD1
CSAGNPGQGIGELFF
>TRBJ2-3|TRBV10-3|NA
CAISESGAKPSADTQYF
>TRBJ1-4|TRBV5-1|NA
CASTRTGRSNEKLFF
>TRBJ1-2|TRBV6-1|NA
CASSDPTTGPAYGYTF
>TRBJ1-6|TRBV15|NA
CATSRDVYDSPLNF
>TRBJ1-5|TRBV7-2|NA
CASSPYDQPQHF
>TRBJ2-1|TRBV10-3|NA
CAISDFGEQFF
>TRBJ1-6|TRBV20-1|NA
CSADEGGGSYNSPLNF
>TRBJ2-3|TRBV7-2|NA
CASSPGLSTDTQYF
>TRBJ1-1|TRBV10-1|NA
CASSLTMGTEAFF
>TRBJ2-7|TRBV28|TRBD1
CATVRDRGGIEQYF
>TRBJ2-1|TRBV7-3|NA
CASSFFANNEQFF
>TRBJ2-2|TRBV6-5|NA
CASSYRAKEPSGGELFF
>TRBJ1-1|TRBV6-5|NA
CASRLYPGQMEAFF
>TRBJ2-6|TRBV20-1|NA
CSAPPPAASGANVLTF
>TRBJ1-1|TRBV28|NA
CASKRLKGGNTEAFF
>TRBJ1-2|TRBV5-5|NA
CASSLIGVGYTF
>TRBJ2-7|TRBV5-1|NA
CASRPDGGVEQYF
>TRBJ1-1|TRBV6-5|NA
CASRPGTGNTEAFF